This TCR beta chain was profiled in a study of cytomegalovirus exposure and HLA in healthy donors (dated by TCRdb to 2015 to 2018). The study in broad terms: An earlier analysis of about 530 of the donors reported approximately 300 Gb of sequence data and 95 million to 140 million unique TCR beta sequences obtained from around 180 million T cells. An early release that covered roughly 600 HLA-typed donors contained approximately 300 gigabases of sequencing data and about 84 million unique TCR sequences. The genetic ancestry cluster associated with self-reported Caucasian donors included roughly four fifths of the roughly 400 genotyped donors. The study aimed to test whether signatures of past pathogen exposure could be identified by cataloging public T cell receptors. Using immunosequencing, the study profiled T cell repertoires from 666 subjects and related those repertoires to cytomegalovirus serostatus. Along with the 666-subject first cohort, a separate validation cohort of over a hundred different subjects was used. To predict cytomegalovirus infection status, the study brought together high-throughput TCR immunosequencing, statistical association of individual TCRs with disease status, and machine learning. In a later analysis, previously published TCR beta repertoires from 600 to 850 donors were re-analyzed and high-resolution HLA genotyping was added so that TCR occurrence patterns could be studied. In the later analysis, no new phenotypic data were used to find candidate immune exposures; instead, reliance was placed on TCR beta sequences and their occurrence across donors. An earlier analysis of fewer than 750 of the donors used high-throughput TCR beta sequencing to judge whether each TCR beta V gene segment behaved as functional or pseudogenic. Donor age, sex, ethnicity and CMV serostatus were collected together with the repertoire data. In a later genetic analysis, genome-wide SNP genotypes for about three fifths of the roughly 670 donors were used, and that subset was treated as a discovery cohort. Every discovery cohort repertoire had been produced on one sequencing platform. Both class I and class II loci were covered by HLA typing, at four-digit resolution. The number of typed donors differed by locus: about 620-630 for A, B, C, DRB1 and DQB1; some 540 for DQA1; roughly 600 for DPA1; and roughly 490 for DPB1. Four to six DR-DQ haplotypes were handled as single units for association and clustering because linkage in the cohort was strong. Among some 400 genotyped donors of the cohort, an average of approximately 200,000 unique TCR beta nucleotide sequences was sequenced per donor, of which 15% to 20% were non-productive. Overall results and qualifications from the work: When HLA alleles, especially DR and DQ, strongly co-occurred, TCR associations were difficult to assign to individual alleles. Most TCR sequences were observed very rarely across donors, whereas some public TCRs were present in many individuals. Seventeen rarely observed V segments, including chromosome 9 orphons, were excluded from the earlier analysis of some 590 of the donors because counts were too low. In an earlier analysis of some 550 of the donors, most TCR beta V segments were observed in productive rearrangements about 87% or about 30% of the time, broadly matching IMGT annotations. In the study, 150 to 200 TCR beta chains were listed as associated with cytomegalovirus. Linkage disequilibrium might explain the correlated functional status among segregating V segments, but an unknown experimental factor could not be ruled out. According to a later analysis, TCR association rates differed among HLA loci, with DRB1 alleles showing the most associated TCRs and HLA-C alleles showing the fewest. The 87-base-pair reads could not distinguish some IMGT-functional V segments, including TRBV6-2 and TRBV6-3, so those segments were excluded. In a later analysis, HLA-associated TCR beta chains were found to be more clonally expanded and to have lower generation probabilities than equally common non-associated chains. Presence/absence analyses assumed roughly uniform sequencing depth across donors, an assumption that may not hold. Because HLA typing was unavailable for some donors at each locus, only the typed subset was used in association tests. Several of the top co-occurrence clusters appeared to be linked to parvovirus B19, influenza, CMV and Epstein-Barr virus, according to a later analysis. For the cohort, immune exposure information was limited to CMV serostatus. Three of the identified cytomegalovirus-associated TCR beta chains were confirmed in vitro to be specific for cytomegalovirus antigens. It was suggested by the authors that the approach could potentially be generalized to other disease states and immunological phenotypes. A later genetic analysis associated a missense DCLRE1C variant with V-gene and J-gene trimming of TCR beta chains, and an independent cohort replicated the association. A later genetic analysis reported fewer N-insertions in productive TCRs among donors in an Asian-associated ancestry cluster than the approximately 700-donor mean. A later analysis associated approximately 17,000 TCR beta sequences with specific HLA alleles at a false discovery rate of 0.05. A further reported finding was that TCR beta sequences accurately predicted the HLA-A and HLA-B alleles for most subjects in the first cohort. In both the original and validation cohorts, the classifier was reported to diagnose cytomegalovirus status with high specificity and sensitivity. A later analysis found that most CMV-associated TCR beta chains appeared HLA-restricted, with HLA associations seemingly driven largely by CMV exposure. The cohort was sequenced for TCR beta chains only, and without alpha or paired-chain data the features that could be detected were limited. A cluster of highly shared sequence variants was judged likely to be a technical artifact of the sequencing pipeline.

Turning to this clone: Its antigen remains unidentified. Base-call qualities are not available, and no considerably larger clone is one nucleotide away.

V was cut back by 1 base and J by 8 bases, leaving a gap of 17 bases between them. CDR1 LNHDA and CDR2 SQIVND were looked up in the germline V gene (reference sequence). Taken from cysteine to phenylalanine, the CDR3 has 15 residues. Of all the DNA, just the CDR3 is kept, 45 bases in frame from base 1. The cohort consisted of hundreds of healthy bone marrow donors. At the time of sampling, every cohort member was nominally healthy, though immune exposures that went unrecorded were likely present. The donor tested CMV seronegative, placing the donor among the roughly 400 seronegative members of the cohort. Every donor gave a peripheral blood sample, and the peripheral blood mononuclear cells from that sample were used for TCR beta sequencing. The Qiagen DNeasy Blood Extraction Kit was used to extract genomic DNA from the blood cell samples. Receptor libraries were prepared by the immunoSEQ multiplex PCR assay. For the multiplex PCR, a mixture combining 60 forward primers for TCR Vbeta segments and 13 reverse primers for TCR Jbeta segments was used. A multiplex PCR assay on genomic DNA amplified the CDR3 region of rearranged TCR beta genes. Amplified TCR beta libraries were sequenced as 87-base-pair reads on the Illumina HiSeq System. For the original study's pipeline: In a later analysis, around 80 million unique TCR beta chains were counted across the 690 or so repertoires, and about 9.9 million of these chains were shared by at least two donors. Raw reads were error-corrected and collapsed into unique sequences with a nearest-neighbor algorithm that merged closely related sequences to remove PCR and sequencing errors. Alignment of CDR3 sequences to IMGT reference sequences was used to assign V, D and J gene segments. For a sequence to be retained, at least a six-nucleotide match to both a V gene segment and a J gene segment was required. A rearrangement was called productive if the CDR3 had no stop codons and remained in frame with V and J, and every other rearrangement was called non-productive. Following IMGT convention, CDR3 was defined as the stretch from the second conserved V-encoded cysteine up to the conserved J-encoded phenylalanine. In an earlier analysis of 500 to 650 of the donors, sequences lacking an unambiguous match to a single V gene segment were excluded. In an earlier analysis of several hundred of the donors, a V segment was called functional when productive rearrangements were above 56.7%, and segregating when the standard deviation between donors exceeded 5%. To diagnose cytomegalovirus status from the catalog of TCR beta chain sequences, a statistical classification framework was built. V and J gene assignment, in a later analysis, came from comparing TCR nucleotide sequences with IMGT/GENE-DB human TR gene sequences. Using the TCRdist pipeline, a later analysis assigned CDR3 sequences along with most-parsimonious VDJ recombination scenarios. In a later analysis, each TCR beta chain was defined by its CDR3 amino acid sequence together with its V-gene family, and reads without a unique V-gene family were excluded. In a later analysis, nearly 600 highly shared, low-generation-probability nucleotide sequences were removed to address suspected cross-contamination and a sequencing artifact. For each public chain, a later analysis derived a clonal expansion index from normalized ranks of inferred template counts within each repertoire. Generation probabilities in a later analysis came from a VDJ recombination model fitted to out-of-frame rearrangements, and those results were checked against IGoR. Hypergeometric tests were used in a later analysis to score TCR-TCR, TCR-HLA and TCR-CMV co-occurrence, with a repertoire-size bias correction applied to the TCR pairs. In a later analysis, false discovery rates were estimated by permuting HLA or CMV assignments 20 times. In a later analysis, co-occurring TCRs were grouped using DBSCAN, and TCRdist sequence similarity was added for clustering within HLA-allele-positive subsets. Co-occurrence clustering excluded repertoires with fewer than 30,000 or more than 120,000 public chains, plus five with anomalous nucleotide sharing. TCRdb retrieved this table from immuneACCESS and kept in-frame rearrangements only. Not all clones are present; in checked studies, unresolved V genes account for under half, and no reason is known for the remainder. V, J and clone size reflect that table, while D and trimming were determined from the DNA. In this sample the table shows tens of thousands of clones, about 70% of which occur a single time. The ten top clones hold 10% to 11% of the sample.

The receptor was isolated from a woman in her twenties or thirties in good health and CMV-seronegative. Sequenced material: PBMCs. The rearranged segments are TRBV19 and TRBJ1-2; no D gene is confidently identified. CDR3 sequence: CASSIVDTLSGGYTF. Here is the DNA: TGTGCCAGTAGTATAGTGGATACGCTCTCGGGAGGCTACACCTTC.